These 22 T cell receptor beta chains were all obtained from the same sample, sequenced in a study of control samples from healthy donors and cancer patients. The repertoire was sequenced with immunoSEQ multiplex PCR; TCRdb's copy has only in-frame clones and lacks some. The sample records 90,000 to 150,000 clones, just over 90% being singletons. The specimen was blood. These receptors originate from a woman aged 18-29 years in good health.

V and J are TRBV14 and TRBJ1-5; D gene uncertain. CDR3 length equals 13 residues. Germline V gene lookup returns CDR1 SGHDN and CDR2 FVKESK. The V end was cut by 3 bases, the J end by 8 bases, with 11 bases between. The CDR3 region has the DNA TGTGCCAGCAGCCACTCATTCACGGAGCCCCAGCATTTT. Translating gives CASSHSFTEPQHF.

V is TRBV5-1 and J is TRBJ2-3; the D gene is possibly TRBD1 (6 bases). Germline CDR1 is SGHRS and CDR2 is YFSETQ. The CDR3 runs to 15 residues. V was clipped by 0 bases and J by 4 bases, with 12 bases between them. CDR3 nucleotides: TGCGCCAGCAGCTTGGAAGGGGGTAACGCAGATACGCAGTATTTT. Translated, it gives CASSLEGGNADTQYF.

J is TRBJ2-7 and V is TRBV18, with D maybe TRBD2 (5 bases). The CDR3 has 15 amino acids. The germline V gene encodes CDR1 KGHSH and CDR2 LQKENI. Trimming removed 3 bases from V and 3 bases from J, with 15 bases in between. The CDR3 sequence is CASSPSAGLDYEQYF. CDR3 sequence (DNA): TGTGCCAGCTCACCGTCTGCGGGTTTAGACTACGAGCAGTACTTC.

CDR3 bases: TGCGCCAGCAGAACGACAGGGAGAACTAGCACAGATACGCAGTATTTT. Its translation is CASRTTGRTSTDTQYF. The rearrangement links TRBV5-1 to TRBJ2-3, with TRBD1 identical over 7 bases. The V and J ends lost 5 bases and 0 bases, in that order; junction bases with no gene match: 9. The CDR3 sequence is 16 residues long. Looked up from germline, CDR1 is SGHRS and CDR2 is YFSETQ.

The chain is built from TRBV7-2 and TRBJ2-1; 8 bases align to TRBD2. Germline-derived CDR1 and CDR2 are SGHTA and FQGNSA. Germline trimming cut 5 bases from V and 0 bases from J; bases unmatched to any gene: 15. CDR3 length equals 19 residues. This CDR3 is CASSPRGGTSLSSYNEQFF. DNA of the CDR3: TGTGCCAGCAGCCCTAGGGGAGGGACTAGTCTGAGCTCCTACAATGAGCAGTTCTTC.

The chain has TRBV6-4 and TRBJ2-1; TRBD2 aligns across 8 bases. The CDR3 is 15 amino acids. V lost 2 bases to trimming and J lost 8 bases; unmatched junction nucleotides: 8. Germline CDR1 is MRHNA and CDR2 is SNTAGT. The CDR3 protein is CASSDPGLVLYEQFF. DNA of the CDR3: TGTGCCAGCAGTGACCCGGGACTAGTCTTATATGAGCAGTTCTTC.

The gene calls are TRBV7-2 and TRBJ2-3; D is unresolved. CDR3 length: 15 residues. CDR1 and CDR2 (germline): SGHTA, FQGNSA. V was shortened by 4 bases and J by 4 bases, with 15 bases between the two germline ends. CDR3: CASSSSYVSSDTQYF. The CDR3 DNA reads as TGTGCCAGCAGCTCGTCATACGTTTCATCAGATACGCAGTATTTT. Full variable domain (outside the CDR3, taken from reference TRBV7-2 and TRBJ2-3): GAGVSQSPSNKVTEKGKDVELRCDPISGHTALYWYRQSLGQGLEFLIYFQGNSAPDKSGLPSDRFSAERTGGSVSTLTIQRTQQEDSAVYLCASSSSYVSSDTQYFGPGTRLTVL.

The chain links TRBV27 to TRBJ2-7; D is possibly TRBD2 (6 bases). Germline V gene sequence: CDR1 MNHEY, CDR2 SMNVEV (reference sequence). The V end was cut by 6 bases, the J end by 1 base, with 13 bases between. The CDR3 has 14 residues. This CDR3 is CASRRGQNSYEQYF. CDR3 coding DNA: TGTGCCAGCAGGCGGGGTCAAAATTCCTACGAGCAGTACTTC.

V is TRBV5-1 and J is TRBJ2-3; the D gene is possibly TRBD1 (5 bases). CDR3 length: 15 residues. Per the germline V gene, CDR1 is SGHRS and CDR2 is YFSETQ. The V end lost 2 bases, the J end lost 3 bases, and 13 bases lay between the germline ends. DNA for the CDR3: TGCGCCAGCAGCTTCTCAGGGTCTGGAACAGATACGCAGTATTTT. Translating it yields CASSFSGSGTDTQYF.

This clone was seen a single time. The J gene is TRBJ2-2, the V gene TRBV3-1 (or the pseudogene TRBV3-2), with D maybe TRBD1 (5 bases). Between the trimmed V and J ends, which lost 1 base and 7 bases, there was a span of 19 bases. The CDR3 has 17 residues. From germline, CDR1 is LGHDT and CDR2 YNNKEL (reference sequence). This chain's CDR3 is CASSQVSWGASNGELFF. In DNA, the CDR3 is TGTGCCAGCAGCCAAGTCTCATGGGGCGCGAGTAACGGGGAGCTGTTTTTT.

This clone turned up a few times. The chain couples TRBV18 to TRBJ2-1; TRBD2 matches 13 bases. Germline CDR1 and CDR2: KGHSH and LQKENI. J lost 1 base, V lost 3 bases, and 6 bases had no gene match. This CDR3 contains 18 residues. This CDR3 is CASSPVSLAGGSYNEQFF. In DNA form, the CDR3 reads TGTGCCAGCTCACCGGTTTCACTAGCGGGAGGGTCCTACAATGAGCAGTTCTTC. Full variable domain (missing parts from reference TRBV18 and TRBJ2-1): NAGVMQNPRHLVRRRGQEARLRCSPMKGHSHVYWYRQLPEEGLKFMVYLQKENIIDESGMPKERFSAEFPKEGPSILRIQQVVRGDSAAYFCASSPVSLAGGSYNEQFFGPGTRLTVL.

The chain has TRBV5-1 and TRBJ2-3; TRBD2 aligns across 12 bases. This CDR3 has 16 residues. J gave up 3 bases and V 2 bases, and 4 bases lay outside the gene matches. Per germline, CDR1 SGHRS and CDR2 YFSETQ. CDR3 nucleotide sequence: TGCGCCAGCAGCTTACCCGGACTAGCGGGGACAGATACGCAGTATTTT. This sequence encodes CASSLPGLAGTDTQYF.

The rearrangement joins TRBV19 to TRBJ2-7; 7 bases map to TRBD1. The CDR3 is 13 amino acids. Losses at the gene ends were 6 bases for V and 5 bases for J; bases not matched to a gene: 7. The germline gives CDR1 LNHDA, CDR2 SQIVND (reference sequence). The DNA for the CDR3 is TGTGCCAGTAGCATCAGGGACAGCAACGAGCAGTACTTC. Translating it yields CASSIRDSNEQYF. The full variable domain, with the rest looked up from reference TRBV19 and TRBJ2-7, is DGGITQSPKYLFRKEGQNVTLSCEQNLNHDAMYWYRQDPGQGLRLIYYSQIVNDFQKGDIAEGYSVSREKKESFPLTVTSAQKNPTAFYLCASSIRDSNEQYFGPGTRLTVT.

This chain joins TRBV4-3 and TRBJ1-6; D ambiguous. V was trimmed by 4 bases and J by 2 bases, leaving 27 bases between them. The germline V gene encodes CDR1 LGHNA and CDR2 YSLEER. The CDR3 has 21 residues. The CDR3 loop reads CASSPKSGIWIGSPYNSPLHF. DNA of the CDR3: TGCGCCAGCAGCCCTAAAAGTGGCATTTGGATAGGTAGCCCCTATAATTCACCCCTCCACTTT.

V usage is TRBV30 and J usage is TRBJ1-6; 11 bases fit TRBD1. This CDR3 comprises 16 residues. J gave up 2 bases and V 3 bases, and 3 bases lay outside the gene matches. Germline CDR1 GTSNPN, CDR2 SVGIG (reference sequence). The CDR3 region is CAWRGTGGPYNSPLHF. The CDR3 coding sequence is TGTGCCTGGAGGGGGACAGGGGGGCCCTATAATTCACCCCTCCACTTT.

The chain links TRBV9 to TRBJ2-3; tentative D call: TRBD1 (6 bases). Between the trimmed V and J ends, which lost 3 bases and 2 bases, there was a span of 22 bases. This CDR3 contains 18 residues. Per germline, CDR1 SGDLS and CDR2 YYNGEE. This chain's CDR3 is CASSAPHRASGSTDTQYF. CDR3 nucleotides: TGTGCCAGCAGCGCCCCTCACAGGGCTTCAGGTTCCACAGATACGCAGTATTTT.

The genes are TRBV7-2 and TRBJ1-1; D might be TRBD1 (6 bases). The CDR3 spans 17 residues. Trimming took off 7 bases at V and 4 bases at J, with 25 bases between the two ends. Germline values: CDR1 SGHTA, CDR2 FQGNSA. Here the CDR3 DNA reads TGTGCCAGCACCACTTCTTCTCCCAGGGGATTGGCCACTGAAGCTTTCTTT. This translates into CASTTSSPRGLATEAFF.

The rearrangement links TRBV7-2 to TRBJ2-1; D call uncertain. The CDR3 totals 13 residues. Trimming cost V 1 base and J 7 bases, with 8 bases left between them. Germline CDR1 reads SGHTA; CDR2 reads FQGNSA. The CDR3 nucleotides are TGTGCCAGCAGCTTAGGGCCCCGGAATGAGCAGTTCTTC. This encodes CASSLGPRNEQFF. Full variable domain (remainder filled in from reference TRBV7-2 and TRBJ2-1): GAGVSQSPSNKVTEKGKDVELRCDPISGHTALYWYRQSLGQGLEFLIYFQGNSAPDKSGLPSDRFSAERTGGSVSTLTIQRTQQEDSAVYLCASSLGPRNEQFFGPGTRLTVL.

This clone was seen a single time. The chain employs TRBV28 and TRBJ2-7; tentatively, D is TRBD1 or TRBD2 (5 bases each). This CDR3 region has 15 residues. Trimming removed 1 base at V and 0 bases at J, with 10 bases between. Germline loops: CDR1 MDHEN, CDR2 SYDVKM. The CDR3 DNA sequence: TGTGCCAGCAGTTTATTTGGGACGGACTCCTACGAGCAGTACTTC. Amino acids: CASSLFGTDSYEQYF.

This chain joins TRBV7-8 and TRBJ1-5; 9 positions match TRBD1. J gave up 2 bases and V 1 base, and 0 bases lay outside the gene matches. Germline CDR1 SGHVS, CDR2 FQNEAQ. The CDR3 extends over 15 amino acids. CDR3 in DNA: TGTGCCAGCAGCTTAGGGACAGGGGGCAATCAGCCCCAGCATTTT. As protein: CASSLGTGGNQPQHF.

The chain links TRBV2 to TRBJ2-3; 8 bases fit TRBD2. The CDR3 contains 13 residues. The ends lost 8 bases at V and 5 bases at J; junction bases unmatched: 6. The germline V gene has CDR1 SNHLY and CDR2 FYNNEI. The CDR3: CASPGGREDTQYF. The CDR3 DNA reads TGTGCCAGCCCGGGGGGGCGGGAAGATACGCAGTATTTT. The full variable domain, completed using reference TRBV2 and TRBJ2-3, is EPEVTQTPSHQVTQMGQEVILRCVPISNHLYFYWYRQILGQKVEFLVSFYNNEISEKSEIFDDQFSVERPDGSNFTLKIRSTKLEDSAMYFCASPGGREDTQYFGPGTRLTVL.

The table lists this clone with a few counts. This sequence joins TRBV7-2 and TRBJ2-3, with TRBD2 matching 8 bases. The CDR3 extends over 16 amino acids. Germline CDR1 reads SGHTA; CDR2 reads FQGNSA. J was trimmed by 7 bases and V by 2 bases; bases with no gene match: 11. Written as DNA, the CDR3 is TGTGCCAGCAGCTTATCTCAAGCGGGGGAAGGATATACGCAGTATTTT. Translation: CASSLSQAGEGYTQYF.